The 30 T cell receptor beta chains below all came from one sample that was sequenced in a study of tumor-infiltrating lymphocytes in primary liver carcinoma. Co-extracted RNA and DNA came from about 19-30 mg of unsorted bulk tissue. The investigators made TCR beta cDNA from about 500 ng total RNA, using a constant-region primer. ARM-PCR, slightly modified, supplied the TCR beta libraries through three nested multiplex PCR rounds. It was with TRBV1-TRBV30 forward primers and a C-beta reverse primer that the first two PCR rounds were run, at about 10 cycles each. TCRdb used MiXCR to reprocess the multiplex PCR reads, holding one entry per CDR3 protein. The sample has roughly 190,000 distinct CDR3 sequences; around 85% are singletons. The source material was tumor tissue from primary liver carcinoma. The receptor set was obtained from a man aged 35-49 years with primary liver carcinoma and hepatitis B virus infection.

With respect to this clonotype: The junction differs from germline at one of its ends, possibly a read error. The rearrangement joins TRBV29-1 to TRBJ2-2; possibly TRBD2 for D (5 bases). CDR1 and CDR2 from the germline V gene are SQVTM and ANQGSEA. The CDR3 extends over 14 amino acids. CDR3 residues: CSVLGPGPSWELFF. The CDR3 DNA sequence: TGCAGCGTCCTCGGTCCTGGACCCTCCTGGGAGCTGTTTTTC.

This clonotype appeared many times. The chain is built from TRBV5-1 and TRBJ2-4; 10 nucleotides line up with TRBD1. CDR1 SGHRS and CDR2 YFSETQ come from the germline V gene. V shed 4 bases and J 14 bases; nucleotides not matched to a gene: 12. This CDR3 has 14 amino acids. CDR3 sequence reads: CASSLGDRGNSEYF. The CDR3 DNA reads as TGCGCCAGCAGCCTGGGGGACAGGGGTAATTCCGAGTACTTC.

This clonotype has only one observation. The chain uses TRBV11-2 and TRBJ1-2; D may be TRBD1 (5 bases). The V gene's germline CDR1 is SGHAT and CDR2 FQNNGV. V lost 9 bases to trimming and J lost 8 bases, with 19 bases between them. CDR3 length equals 13 residues. The CDR3: CARSVGRGGGYTF. CDR3 bases: TGTGCCAGAAGTGTCGGGAGGGGTGGAGGCTACACCTTC.

The table lists this clonotype with a few counts. Possible read error: a much larger clone is one base away. Likely a read error: the CDR3 ends without its conserved phenylalanine or tryptophan. CDR3 in DNA: TGTGCCAGCAGCTTAGTAGCGGGAGGGCGTAATGAGCAGTTCTTA. Translation gives CASSLVAGGRNEQFL. This chain connects TRBV7-9 to TRBJ2-1; TRBD2 aligns across 11 bases. The germline V gene encodes CDR1 SEHNR and CDR2 FQNEAQ (reference sequence). With 1 base clipped from V and 7 bases from J, the junction kept 3 bases outside the gene matches. This CDR3 spans 15 amino acids.

CDR3 nucleotides: TGTGCCAGCATTCCCTCGACAGGGTCCCATATCCTAGAGACCTTC. Its translation: CASIPSTGSHILETF. The rearrangement joins TRBV6-1 to TRBJ1-2; 7 nucleotides align to TRBD1. Germline CDR1 is MNHNS and CDR2 is SASEGT. This CDR3 spans 15 amino acids. V lost 7 bases to trimming and J lost 14 bases; unmatched junction nucleotides: 22.

There are many counts of this clonotype. This chain joins TRBV7-2 and TRBJ2-7; 7 bases are shared with TRBD2. Germline CDR1 and CDR2: SGHTA and FQGNSA. The J segment lost 1 base and the V segment lost 3 bases, leaving 6 bases of the junction unmatched. The CDR3 contains 15 residues. The CDR3 nucleotides read TGTGCCAGCAGCTTTTGGGGTAGCGGGTCCTACGAGCAGTACTTC. This codes for CASSFWGSGSYEQYF. The complete variable domain, with remaining parts taken from reference TRBV7-2 and TRBJ2-7, reads GAGVSQSPSNKVTEKGKDVELRCDPISGHTALYWYRQSLGQGLEFLIYFQGNSAPDKSGLPSDRFSAERTGGSVSTLTIQRTQQEDSAVYLCASSFWGSGSYEQYFGPGTRLTVT.

Concerning this clonotype: Because the CDR3 is missing its conserved closing phenylalanine or tryptophan, this is likely a read error. The gene calls are TRBV28 and TRBJ1-1, with TRBD1 matching over 7 bases. CDR1 MDHEN and CDR2 SYDVKM come from the germline V gene. The CDR3 totals 13 residues. The CDR3 sequence: CTSSSPATGAAFL. As DNA, the CDR3 is TGTACCAGCAGTTCACCGGCTACAGGGGCAGCTTTCCTT.

The V call is TRBV6-5, the J call TRBJ2-1; possibly TRBD2 for D (5 bases). CDR1 is MNHEY, CDR2 SVGAGI, per germline. The CDR3 consists of 11 residues. CDR3 in amino acids: CASVSGGEQFF. DNA of the CDR3: TGTGCTAGCGTGAGCGGTGGTGAGCAGTTCTTC.

A note on this clonotype: A read error may be the cause here, since a much bigger clone is one base away. V and J are TRBV5-1 and TRBJ1-1, with a tentative D call TRBD1 (6 bases). Trimming pared 4 bases from V and 0 bases from J, leaving 16 bases between. The CDR3 is 16 amino acids. Germline assignment: CDR1 SGHRS and CDR2 YFSETQ. CDR3 region: CASSTGTWGMNTEAFF. DNA of the CDR3: TGCGCCAGCAGCACCGGGACATGGGGAATGAACACTGAAGCTTTCTTT.

The V call is TRBV30, the J call TRBJ2-3; 7 positions agree with TRBD2. Germline V gives CDR1 GTSNPN, CDR2 SVGIG (reference sequence). V lost 4 bases, J lost 2 bases, and 6 bases stayed unmatched. This CDR3 spans 14 amino acids. CDR3 DNA sequence: TGTGCCTGGAACCTACTAGCGTTCACAGATACGCAGTATTTT. It specifies CAWNLLAFTDTQYF.

Concerning this clonotype: This CDR3 is missing its conserved last phenylalanine or tryptophan, likely due to a read error. The chain uses TRBV6-6 and TRBJ1-6; D is perhaps TRBD1 (6 bases). Germline CDR1 is MNHNY and CDR2 is SVGAGI (reference sequence). The CDR3 is 13 amino acids. The CDR3, as DNA: TGTGCCAGCAGTTCAACAGGGATTTCACACCTCCACCTT. It specifies CASSSTGISHLHL.

A remark on this clonotype: The conserved phenylalanine or tryptophan is not found at the CDR3 terminus, so this likely reflects a read error. The DNA is left out, because the CDR3 cannot be placed on it with certainty; the CDR3 is given as TCRdb lists it. The gene calls are TRBV7-9 and TRBJ1-1; TRBD1 is taken as the D call from the table, unchecked against the DNA. Germline V gene lookup returns CDR1 SEHNR and CDR2 FQNEAQ (reference sequence). Inclusive of both ends, the CDR3 amounts to 16 amino acids. This CDR3 is CASSPRGTGGITEAYL.

About this clonotype: One junction end does not reproduce the germline sequence, and a read error may be involved. The chain is built from TRBV29-1 and TRBJ1-4; 11 positions agree with TRBD1. The CDR3 is made up of 15 amino acids. Per the germline V gene, CDR1 is SQVTM and CDR2 is ANQGSEA. This CDR3 reads CRAGTGGATNEKLFF. The CDR3 region has the DNA TGTAGAGCTGGGACAGGGGGTGCAACTAATGAAAAACTGTTTTTT.

Points on this clonotype: Given a much more abundant clone one base away, this may be a read error. The chain links TRBV28 to TRBJ1-2, with D perhaps TRBD1 (6 bases). The CDR3 contains 15 residues. In germline, CDR1 is MDHEN, CDR2 SYDVKM. The CDR3 nucleotides are TGTGCCAGCAGTTTATCACAGGGCAAGGGCTATGGCTACAGCTTC. Translated, it gives CASSLSQGKGYGYSF.

A remark on this clonotype: The junction departs from the called germline gene at one end, perhaps through a read error. The chain combines TRBV5-1 with TRBJ2-2, with D perhaps given as TRBD1 or TRBD2 (5 bases each). Germline CDR1 is SGHRS and CDR2 is YFSETQ. The CDR3 contains 16 residues. CDR3 sequence: CASRRGETVGTGKLFF. CDR3 in DNA: TGCGCCAGCAGAAGAGGAGAGACAGTAGGTACCGGGAAGCTGTTTTTT.

In the case of this clonotype: The CDR3 carries no conserved terminal phenylalanine or tryptophan, so it likely arises from a read error. The V gene is TRBV11-1, the J gene TRBJ2-1; 8 bases are a match to TRBD2. CDR3 size: 17 residues. Germline V gives CDR1 SGHAT, CDR2 FQDESV (reference sequence). CDR3 coding DNA: TGTGTCAGCAGCTCCCCCTCGACTAGCGTGAGTCGAAATGAGCAGTTCATC. Translating gives CVSSSPSTSVSRNEQFI.

A note on this clonotype: Without the conserved terminal phenylalanine or tryptophan, this CDR3 likely stems from a read error. This rearrangement joins TRBV29-1 to TRBJ1-5; D gene uncertain. CDR3 length: 13 amino acids. CDR1 and CDR2 from the germline V gene are SQVTM and ANQGSEA. CDR3 sequence: CSVVSSVNQPQHS. CDR3 bases: TGCAGCGTTGTGAGTAGTGTTAATCAACCCCAGCATTCT.

The chain couples TRBV11-2 to TRBJ2-4, with D hard to call. This CDR3 is built from 15 residues. The V gene lost 9 bases and the J gene lost 4 bases, with 19 bases spanning the gap. Germline V gene sequence: CDR1 SGHAT, CDR2 FQNNGV. CDR3 region: CARTTSAVVKNIQYF. CDR3 nucleotide sequence: TGTGCCAGAACCACTTCGGCGGTAGTTAAAAACATTCAGTACTTC.

With respect to this clonotype: The junction differs from germline at one of its ends, possibly a read error. This chain connects TRBV11-2 to TRBJ2-7; the D gene could be TRBD1 or TRBD2 (6 bases each). Germline V lookup: CDR1 SGHAT, CDR2 FQNNGV. This CDR3 contains 12 residues. CDR3 region: CASSPGGYGLYF. The CDR3 DNA sequence: TGTGCTAGCAGTCCCGGGGGCTACGGGCTGTACTTC.

This clonotype was seen just once. At one end, the junction sequence differs from germline, possibly due to a read error. The gene calls are TRBV29-1 and TRBJ2-1; 8 bases match TRBD2. This CDR3 comprises 15 residues. Per germline, CDR1 SQVTM and CDR2 ANQGSEA. As DNA, the CDR3 is TGCAGCGTTGGACTATCGGGAGGGTTCCACAATGAGCTGTTCTTC. Its protein product is CSVGLSGGFHNELFF.

The sample holds one count of this clonotype. One junction end disagrees with the germline gene, perhaps due to a read error. The chain has TRBV12-3 or TRBV12-4 and TRBJ2-1, with no clear D. The length of the CDR3 is 15 residues. The CDR3 DNA follows: TGTGCCAGGAGTCGTCGGTTGAGCTCCTACTATGAGCAGCTCTTC. Translating it yields CARSRRLSSYYEQLF.

Concerning this clonotype itself: One junction end does not reproduce the germline sequence, and a read error may be involved. This sequence joins TRBV12-3 or TRBV12-4 and TRBJ1-5; unclear D gene. This CDR3 region has 14 residues. The chain's CDR3 is CASSSLESIQPQHF. Written as DNA, the CDR3 is TGTGCCAGCAGCTCCCTGGAGAGCATTCAGCCTCAGCATTTT.

A word on this clonotype: One junction end does not reproduce the germline sequence, and a read error may be involved. The chain recombines TRBV6-1 with TRBJ2-3; D remains unclear. Germline V gene sequence: CDR1 MNHNS, CDR2 SASEGT. CDR3 length: 15 residues. The CDR3 spells CASSGNFQVTDTQYF. The CDR3 nucleotides read TGTGCCAGTAGTGGAAACTTCCAAGTCACAGATACGCAGTATTTT.

In the case of this clonotype: Germline and junction disagree at one end, which may indicate a read error. The J gene is TRBJ2-7, the V gene TRBV7-8, with TRBD1 as a possible D gene (6 bases). CDR1 is SGHVS and CDR2 is FQNEAQ in the germline V gene. There are 14 residues in the CDR3. The CDR3 reads CASRLVPGAYEQYF. CDR3 nucleotides: TGTGCCAGCAGATTAGTCCCAGGGGCCTACGAGCAGTACTTC.

This clonotype has only one observation. A much bigger clone sits one base away, suggesting this may be a read error. The chain carries TRBV7-9 and TRBJ2-7; D gene uncertain. The CDR3 has 13 amino acids. Germline V gene data show CDR1 as SEHNR and CDR2 as FQNEAQ (reference sequence). The chain's CDR3 is CVSSLNKAYEQYF. The CDR3, as DNA: TGTGTCAGCAGCTTAAATAAGGCTTACGAGCAGTACTTC.

A remark on this clonotype: This may come from a read error, since a much larger clone is one base off. The V and J genes are TRBV5-1 and TRBJ1-1; 7 bases map to TRBD1. The CDR3 has 13 amino acids. V was clipped by 4 bases and J by 5 bases; unmatched bases: 5. Looked up from germline, CDR1 is SGHRS and CDR2 is YFSETQ. The CDR3 coding sequence is TGCGCCAGCAGCATGAGGGGACAGACTGAAGCTTTCTTT. Residues: CASSMRGQTEAFF.

Concerning this clonotype itself: The final CDR3 position lacks the conserved phenylalanine or tryptophan, pointing to a likely read error. This chain joins TRBV24-1 and TRBJ2-3, with 7 bases aligning to TRBD2. Germline CDR1 reads KGHDR; CDR2 reads SFDVKD. This CDR3 contains 16 residues. Germline trimming cut 9 bases from V and 0 bases from J; bases unmatched to any gene: 11. CDR3 nucleotides: TGTGCCACCTGTGGGAGGGGAACGACTAGCACAGATACGCAGTATATT. Residues: CATCGRGTTSTDTQYI.

V is TRBV6-5 and J is TRBJ2-7; the match to TRBD2 covers 10 bases. The CDR3 length is 14 residues. Germline V gene sequence: CDR1 MNHEY, CDR2 SVGAGI. CDR3 nucleotide sequence: TGTGCTACCAGTTCTTCAGCGGGAGGGGACGAGCAGTACTTC. Its translation is CATSSSAGGDEQYF.

The J gene is TRBJ2-7, the V gene TRBV29-1; 8 nucleotides align to TRBD2. The CDR3 spans 14 residues. Looked up from germline, CDR1 is SQVTM and CDR2 is ANQGSEA. Here the CDR3 reads CRVTLGTSGYEQYF. CDR3 bases: TGCAGAGTGACACTCGGGACTAGTGGCTACGAGCAGTACTTC.

This clonotype occurred once. This chain connects TRBV30 to TRBJ1-1; D uncertain. This CDR3 has 13 residues. Germline CDR1 is GTSNPN and CDR2 is SVGIG (reference sequence). V lost 0 bases, J lost 3 bases, and 8 bases lay in between. As DNA, the CDR3 is TGTGCCTGGAGTGTGGGTAGGGACACTGAAGCTTTCTTT. It codes for CAWSVGRDTEAFF.